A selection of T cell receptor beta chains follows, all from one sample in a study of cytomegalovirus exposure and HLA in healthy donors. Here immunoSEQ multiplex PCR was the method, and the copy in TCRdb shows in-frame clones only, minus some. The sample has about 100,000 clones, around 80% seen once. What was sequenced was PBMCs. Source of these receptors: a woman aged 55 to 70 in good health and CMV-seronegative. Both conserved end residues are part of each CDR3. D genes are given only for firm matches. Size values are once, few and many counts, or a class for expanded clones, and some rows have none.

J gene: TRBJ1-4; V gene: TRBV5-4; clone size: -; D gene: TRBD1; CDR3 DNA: TGTGCCAGCAGCTTCAAGACAGGGGTCGTCGCTAATGAAAAACTGTTTTTT; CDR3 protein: CASSFKTGVVANEKLFF
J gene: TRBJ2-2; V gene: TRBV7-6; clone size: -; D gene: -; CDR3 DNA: TGTGCCAGCAGCCTAACAGACACCGGGGAGCTGTTTTTT; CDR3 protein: CASSLTDTGELFF
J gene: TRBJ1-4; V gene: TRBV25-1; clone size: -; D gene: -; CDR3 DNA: TGTGCCAGCAGTATAAGGGGATCTAATGAAAAACTGTTTTTT; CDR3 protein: CASSIRGSNEKLFF
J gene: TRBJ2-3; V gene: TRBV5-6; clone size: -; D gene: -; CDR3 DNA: TGTGCCAGCAGCGTTTGGGACTCTCTCACAGATACGCAGTATTTT; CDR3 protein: CASSVWDSLTDTQYF
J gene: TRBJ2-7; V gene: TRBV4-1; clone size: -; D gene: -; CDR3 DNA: TGCGCCAGCAGCCTAGGACAGTTATCCTACGAGCAGTACTTC; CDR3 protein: CASSLGQLSYEQYF
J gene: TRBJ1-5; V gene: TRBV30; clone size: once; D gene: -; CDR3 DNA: TGTGCCTGGACTTTAGGGGGACCGGGTCAGCCCCAGCATTTT; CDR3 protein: CAWTLGGPGQPQHF
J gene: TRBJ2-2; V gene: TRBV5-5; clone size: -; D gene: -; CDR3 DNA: TGTGCCAGCAGCCTGAACACCGGGGAGCTGTTTTTT; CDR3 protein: CASSLNTGELFF
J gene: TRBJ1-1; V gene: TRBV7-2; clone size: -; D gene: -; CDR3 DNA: TGTGCCAGCAGCTTAGCAAGAGGGAACACTGAAGCTTTCTTT; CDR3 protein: CASSLARGNTEAFF
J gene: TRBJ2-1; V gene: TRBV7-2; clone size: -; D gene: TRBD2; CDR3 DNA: TGTGCCAGCAGCCCTGAGCGGGGGACCTCCTACAATGAGCAGTTCTTC; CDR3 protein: CASSPERGTSYNEQFF
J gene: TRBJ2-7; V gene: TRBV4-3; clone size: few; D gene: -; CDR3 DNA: TGCGCCAGCAGCCAAGATGCGGGTTACGAGCAGTACTTC; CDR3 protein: CASSQDAGYEQYF
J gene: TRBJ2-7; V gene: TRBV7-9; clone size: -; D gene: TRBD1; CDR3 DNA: TGTGCCAGCAGCACCGCGGGACAGGGGAGCGAGCAGTACTTC; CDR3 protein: CASSTAGQGSEQYF
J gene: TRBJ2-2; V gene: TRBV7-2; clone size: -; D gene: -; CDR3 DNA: TGTGCCAGCAGCTCCTGGGGGGAGAACACCGGGGAGCTGTTTTTT; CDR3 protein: CASSSWGENTGELFF
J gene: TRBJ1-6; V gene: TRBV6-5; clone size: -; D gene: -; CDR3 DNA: TGTGCCAGCAGTTACTGGCGGGGTTCCTATAATTCACCCCTCCACTTT; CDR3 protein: CASSYWRGSYNSPLHF
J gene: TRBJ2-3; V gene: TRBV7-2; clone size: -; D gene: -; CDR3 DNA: TGTGCCAGCAGCTTAGGAGCCTACGGCACAGATACGCAGTATTTT; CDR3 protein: CASSLGAYGTDTQYF
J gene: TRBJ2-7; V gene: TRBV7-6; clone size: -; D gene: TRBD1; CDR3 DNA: TGTGCCAGCAGCCTTTGGACAGGGGGGAACGAGCAGTACTTC; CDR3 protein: CASSLWTGGNEQYF
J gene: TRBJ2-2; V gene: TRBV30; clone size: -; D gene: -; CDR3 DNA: TGTGCCTGGACGGTAAACACCGGGGAGCTGTTTTTT; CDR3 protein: CAWTVNTGELFF
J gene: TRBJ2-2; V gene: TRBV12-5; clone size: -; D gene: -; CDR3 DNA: TGTGCTAGCACGAGGGGAGGGGGACCAGGAGCCGGGGAGCTGTTTTTT; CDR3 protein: CASTRGGGPGAGELFF
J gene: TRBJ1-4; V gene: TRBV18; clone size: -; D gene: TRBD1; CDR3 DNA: TGTGCCAGCTCCCGGGACAGGGGAACTAATGAAAAACTGTTTTTT; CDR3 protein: CASSRDRGTNEKLFF